The 30 T cell receptor beta chains presented below share a single source sample, sequenced in a study of tissue T cells after allogeneic stem cell transplantation. Repertoires were generated with immunoSEQ multiplex PCR, while TCRdb's copy carries only in-frame clones and drops some. The data show roughly 5,000 clones, roughly 52% seen once. Time point indicated: mouse harvest day 14 after allogeneic transplant. The graft held 10^6 splenic CD5+ T cells and 10^7 T-cell-depleted bone marrow cells. Material: gut tissue. Source of these receptors: a female BALB/c mouse given C57BL/6 T cells with graft-versus-host disease after an allogeneic hematopoietic cell transplant.

As concerns this clone: The genes and germline here are from mouse. The read comes to an end 1 residue before the CDR3 does, leaving the germline J gene to fill in the end. The V and J genes are TRBV12-1 and TRBJ1-6; 7 nucleotides align to TRBD1. TRBJ1-6 is sorted into the ORF group, with uncertain function. V was clipped by 1 base and J by 0 bases; unmatched bases: 2. From germline, CDR1 is SGHSN and CDR2 HYEKVE. The CDR3 covers 16 residues. CDR3 bases read: TGTGCCAGCTCTCTGGGACAGTTTTCCTATAATTCGCCCCTCTAC. Translating gives CASSLGQFSYNSPLY. In full, the CDR3 is CASSLGQFSYNSPLYF.

Concerning this clone: Germline and genes: mouse. Sequencing ends 1 residue short of the CDR3 end; the germline J gene provides the rest. The chain recombines TRBV31 with TRBJ1-5; D is undetermined. Germline V lookup: CDR1 GKSSPN, CDR2 SITVG. V was cut by 3 bases and J by 5 bases, with 14 bases left in between. This CDR3 has 14 amino acids. CDR3 DNA, as far as it was read: TGTGCCTGGAGCCCGGGTTCTTACGACCAGGCTCCGCTT. Translation gives CAWSPGSYDQAPL. The CDR3 in its entirety is CAWSPGSYDQAPLF.

There are a few counts of this clone. The germline and genes are mouse ones. Coverage ceases 1 residue before the CDR3 finishes, and the germline J gene fills in the end. The genes are TRBV26 and TRBJ2-5, with a weak D call TRBD1 (5 bases). The germline CDR1 and CDR2 sequences are KGHPV and FQNQEV (reference sequence). The CDR3 runs to 12 residues. The germline V and J ends were trimmed by 2 bases and 5 bases, with 5 bases remaining between them. CDR3 DNA (partial): TGTGCCAGCAGTCTGGACAGAGACACCCAGTAC. This translates into CASSLDRDTQY. The whole CDR3 region reads CASSLDRDTQYF.

This clone has just one count. Gene names follow the mouse nomenclature. Read coverage stops 1 residue before the CDR3 terminus; the germline J gene supplies the remainder. V and J are TRBV2 and TRBJ2-1; perhaps TRBD2 as D (6 bases). CDR1 and CDR2 (germline): LGHNA, YSYQKL. The CDR3 extends over 13 amino acids. The V end lost 3 bases, the J end lost 4 bases, and 7 bases lay between the germline ends. The CDR3 bases that were read are TGTGCCAGCAGCCAGGGGGGATATGCTGAGCAGTTC. Its translation is CASSQGGYAEQF. The whole CDR3 protein is CASSQGGYAEQFF.

This clone appeared a few times. Gene and germline names: mouse. The part of the CDR3 DNA that was read is TGTGCCTGGAGTACGGACTGGGGGGTTGAACAGTAC. Translation: CAWSTDWGVEQY. In full, the CDR3 reads CAWSTDWGVEQYF. V and J are TRBV31 and TRBJ2-7, with 11 bases identical to TRBD2. The read halts 1 residue ahead of the CDR3 end, with the missing end drawn from the germline J gene. There are 13 residues in the CDR3. Per the germline V gene, CDR1 is GKSSPN and CDR2 is SITVG. The V segment lost 2 bases and the J segment 6 bases; nucleotides outside the gene matches: 3.

The table lists this clone with a few counts. The germline and genes are mouse ones. The CDR3 here is CASSPDRGREQYF. The covered CDR3 bases are TGTGCCAGCAGCCCGGACAGGGGGCGGGAACAGTAC. The gene calls are TRBV3 and TRBJ2-7, with TRBD1 identical over 11 bases. From the germline J gene comes the end of the CDR3, since the read stops 1 residue before it. From germline, CDR1 is SNHLY and CDR2 FYNGKV (reference sequence). CDR3 size: 13 residues. The junction had 4 bases not matched to a gene; V was cut back by 5 bases and J by 7 bases.

As to this clone: Gene names refer to mouse genes. From the germline J gene comes the end of the CDR3, since the read stops 1 residue before it. This chain uses TRBV3 with TRBJ1-4; D unclear. The CDR3 totals 15 residues. The germline V gene encodes CDR1 SNHLY and CDR2 FYNGKV (reference sequence). Trimming took off 0 bases at V and 2 bases at J, with 7 bases between the two ends. CDR3 sequence: CASSLARRSNERLFF. CDR3 DNA, as far as it was read: TGTGCCAGCAGCTTAGCTCGCAGATCCAACGAAAGATTATTT.

Worth noting for this clone: Germline and genes here are mouse. The observed sequence ends 1 residue before the CDR3 terminus, with the missing tail filled in from the germline J gene. The rearrangement uses TRBV13-2 and TRBJ1-1; D gene ambiguous. Between the trimmed V and J ends, which lost 1 base and 8 bases, there was a span of 3 bases. The CDR3 extends over 10 amino acids. Germline-derived CDR1 and CDR2 are NNHNN and SYGAGS (reference sequence). CDR3 sequence: CASGDWEVFF. The covered CDR3 bases are TGTGCCAGCGGTGATTGGGAAGTCTTC.

About this clone: Gene and germline names: mouse. The CDR3 is cut off 1 residue early in the read; its end comes from the germline J gene. The rearrangement links TRBV16 to TRBJ2-5; 11 nucleotides agree with TRBD1. Germline assignment: CDR1 SGHSA and CDR2 FRNQAP. The CDR3 covers 16 residues. Losses at the gene ends were 1 base for V and 5 bases for J; bases not matched to a gene: 5. CDR3 residues: CASSLGGDRGRDTQYF. The DNA read from the CDR3 is TGTGCAAGCAGCTTAGGAGGGGACAGGGGGAGAGACACCCAGTAC.

Worth noting for this clone: The listed genes are named as in mouse. The read terminates 1 residue before the CDR3 end, so the remaining end is supplied by the germline J gene. The chain employs TRBV26 and TRBJ2-5; 8 bases fit TRBD1. The V and J ends lost 7 bases and 0 bases, in that order; junction bases with no gene match: 3. CDR1 KGHPV and CDR2 FQNQEV come from the germline V gene (reference sequence). This CDR3 region has 14 residues. The part of the CDR3 DNA that was read is TGTGCCAGCAAGGGACAGGTTAACCAAGACACCCAGTAC. Encoded protein: CASKGQVNQDTQY. The full CDR3 protein reads CASKGQVNQDTQYF.

Concerning this clone: Gene and germline names: mouse. The read terminates 1 residue before the CDR3 end, so the remaining end is supplied by the germline J gene. The chain is built from TRBV12-2 and TRBJ1-2, with a possible D match to TRBD1 (5 bases). This CDR3 contains 13 residues. The germline gives CDR1 SGHLS, CDR2 HYDKME. V lost 2 bases to trimming and J lost 0 bases, with 6 bases between them. CDR3 bases read: TGTGCCAGCTCTCGACAGACAAACTCCGACTACACC. Residues: CASSRQTNSDYT. The full CDR3 protein is CASSRQTNSDYTF.

Remarks on this clone: Each gene name is a mouse one. The CDR3 extends 1 residue past the end of the read, so its final part is completed from the germline J gene. The V call is TRBV3, the J call TRBJ2-5; D is unclear. Deletions cut 2 bases from V and 6 bases from J, with 12 bases between. Germline V lookup: CDR1 SNHLY, CDR2 FYNGKV (reference sequence). The CDR3 runs to 14 residues. The covered CDR3 bases are TGTGCCAGCAGCTTATCGAGGGTCCAGGACACCCAGTAC. Protein sequence: CASSLSRVQDTQY. The whole CDR3 sequence is CASSLSRVQDTQYF.

This clone was recorded a few times. Gene names are the mouse ones. Read coverage stops 1 residue before the CDR3 terminus; the germline J gene supplies the remainder. The rearrangement joins TRBV12-2 to TRBJ2-1, with TRBD2 matching over 12 bases. Trimming removed 2 bases from V and 7 bases from J; junction bases left unmatched: 5. The V gene's germline CDR1 is SGHLS and CDR2 HYDKME. The CDR3 consists of 15 residues. The CDR3 loop is CASSPDWGGGAEQFF. The CDR3 bases that were read are TGTGCCAGCTCTCCAGACTGGGGGGGCGGAGCTGAGCAGTTC.

This clone was seen more than once but under ten times. Gene names refer to mouse genes. The DNA ends 1 residue before the CDR3 does, and the rest of the CDR3 is filled in from the germline J gene. The genes are TRBV4 and TRBJ2-5, with 9 bases that match TRBD2. The CDR3 is made up of 13 amino acids. The V segment lost 5 bases and the J segment 6 bases; nucleotides outside the gene matches: 3. CDR1 and CDR2 (germline): LGHDT, YNNKQL (reference sequence). Incomplete CDR3 DNA: TGTGCCAGCAGCAACTGGGGGGCTGACACCCAGTAC. Translated: CASSNWGADTQY. The CDR3 reads in full as CASSNWGADTQYF.

This clone has just a few counts. Gene names follow the mouse nomenclature. The read falls 1 residue short of the CDR3 end, and the missing part is taken from the germline J gene. The gene calls are TRBV13-1 and TRBJ2-7; possibly TRBD1 for D (5 bases). V was trimmed by 5 bases and J by 4 bases, leaving 7 bases between them. The CDR3 is made up of 11 amino acids. The germline V gene encodes CDR1 NSHNY and CDR2 SYGAGN. Incomplete CDR3 DNA: TGTGCCAGCAGAGACAGTTATGAACAGTAC. It encodes CASRDSYEQY. The CDR3 as a whole reads CASRDSYEQYF.

To note about this clone: The genes are named according to mouse. The read falls 1 residue short of the CDR3 end, and the missing part is taken from the germline J gene. This chain connects TRBV5 to TRBJ2-5; a possible D gene is TRBD1 (6 bases). Trimming pared 0 bases from V and 5 bases from J, leaving 9 bases between. The V gene's germline CDR1 is LGHNA and CDR2 YNLKQL (reference sequence). The CDR3 has 14 residues. CDR3 residues: CASSQDRGRDTQYF. Incomplete CDR3 DNA: TGTGCCAGCAGCCAAGATAGGGGGAGAGACACCCAGTAC.

Details on this clone: Gene names and germline match the mouse. With the read ending 1 residue before the CDR3 end, the germline J gene is used to fill in that end. The chain has TRBV13-1 and TRBJ2-4; D possibly corresponds to TRBD2 (5 bases). Germline CDR1 reads NSHNY; CDR2 reads SYGAGN. The CDR3 length is 14 residues. Trimming left V 5 bases short and J 0 bases short, with 10 bases between. CDR3 region: CASSWESSQNTLYF. The CDR3 bases that were read are TGTGCCAGCAGCTGGGAGTCTAGTCAAAACACCTTGTAC.

On this clone: Genes here carry mouse names. The read ends 1 residue shy of where the CDR3 ends; the end is completed using the germline J gene. V is TRBV26 and J is TRBJ1-4; 7 nucleotides match TRBD1. Losses at the gene ends were 6 bases for V and 3 bases for J; bases not matched to a gene: 1. This CDR3 is built from 13 residues. Germline-derived CDR1 and CDR2 are KGHPV and FQNQEV (reference sequence). The CDR3 protein is CASRQGANERLFF. Incomplete CDR3 DNA: TGTGCCAGCAGGCAGGGGGCCAACGAAAGATTATTT.

On this clone: Genes and germline come from the mouse. The sequenced fragment ends 1 residue before the CDR3 boundary, so the rest is inferred from the germline J gene. The V and J genes are TRBV23 and TRBJ1-6; the D call of TRBD1 is as the table states it, not checked on the DNA. TRBJ1-6 is known as an ORF, though its function is uncertain. The CDR3 covers 13 residues. The germline V gene has CDR1 KGHTA and CDR2 FQNQQP. The CDR3 sequence is CSSSQDRNSPLYF. Partial CDR3 DNA: TGCTCCAGCAGTCAAGACAGGAATTCGCCCCTCTAC.

A word on this clone: The listed genes are named as in mouse. This sample includes further DNA sequences coding for the same CDR3. CDR3 residues: CASSLGVSNERLFF. Partial CDR3 DNA: TGTGCCAGCAGTCTGGGGGTTTCCAACGAAAGATTATTT. The chain links TRBV26 to TRBJ1-4, with D unresolved. The read terminates 1 residue ahead of where the CDR3 ends, so the germline J gene completes it. The ends were cut back, 2 bases at V and 0 bases at J, with 4 bases in the middle. CDR1 KGHPV and CDR2 FQNQEV come from the germline V gene (reference sequence). The CDR3 has 14 amino acids.

Details on this clone: All gene names here are mouse names. With the read ending 1 residue before the CDR3 end, the germline J gene is used to fill in that end. This sequence joins TRBV16 and TRBJ1-3; D not resolved. The CDR3 covers 12 residues. V was clipped by 1 base and J by 6 bases, with 4 bases between them. Germline values: CDR1 SGHSA, CDR2 FRNQAP. The chain's CDR3 is CASSLVQNTLYF. The sequenced part of the CDR3 DNA is TGTGCAAGCAGCTTAGTACAAAATACGCTCTAT.

In the case of this clone: Here the gene names and germline are mouse. Coverage ceases 1 residue before the CDR3 finishes, and the germline J gene fills in the end. The chain is built from TRBV26 and TRBJ2-1; unclear D gene. Germline values: CDR1 KGHPV, CDR2 FQNQEV (reference sequence). The CDR3 runs to 14 residues. The V end was cut by 2 bases, the J end by 4 bases, with 9 bases between. Partial CDR3 DNA: TGTGCCAGCAGTCTGGGACGAAAATATGCTGAGCAGTTC. This encodes CASSLGRKYAEQF. The full CDR3 protein is CASSLGRKYAEQFF.

On this clone: The listed genes are named as in mouse. With the read ending 1 residue before the CDR3 end, the germline J gene is used to fill in that end. This chain links TRBV29 with TRBJ1-4, with 9 bases matching TRBD1. V trimming: 6 bases; J trimming: 7 bases; junction bases outside the gene matches: 3. CDR3 length: 13 amino acids. Germline CDR1 MSHET, CDR2 SYDVDS. The CDR3 loop is CASSQDRGERLFF. The CDR3 bases that were read are TGTGCTAGCAGCCAGGACAGGGGCGAAAGATTATTT.

This clone is medium-sized in the sample. Germline and genes here are mouse. The CDR3 goes on 1 residue after the read ends, and that part is filled in from the germline J gene. V and J are TRBV29 and TRBJ2-2; D call uncertain. This CDR3 is 12 amino acids long. The V gene lost 4 bases and the J gene lost 4 bases, with 4 bases spanning the gap. The V gene's germline CDR1 is MSHET and CDR2 SYDVDS. CDR3 region: CASSSSTGQLYF. Partial CDR3 DNA: TGTGCTAGCAGTTCAAGCACCGGGCAGCTCTAC.

Concerning this clone: Genes here carry mouse names. The read terminates 1 residue ahead of where the CDR3 ends, so the germline J gene completes it. V usage is TRBV23 and J usage is TRBJ1-4. CDR3 length equals 12 residues. The germline CDR1 and CDR2 sequences are KGHTA and FQNQQP. The CDR3: CSSSQSHERLFF. The CDR3 bases that were read are TGCTCCAGCAGTCAATCGCACGAAAGATTATTT.

Regarding this clone: Genes and germline are mouse. Read sequence stops 1 residue before the CDR3 end, and the germline J gene provides the missing end. The gene calls are TRBV5 and TRBJ2-3, with a tentative D call TRBD2 (7 bases). The CDR3 is 15 amino acids. The germline CDR1 and CDR2 sequences are LGHNA and YNLKQL (reference sequence). V was trimmed by 3 bases and J by 2 bases, leaving 12 bases between them. The CDR3 sequence is CASSHRGALAETLYF. Incomplete CDR3 DNA: TGTGCCAGCAGCCACCGGGGGGCACTTGCAGAAACGCTGTAT.

This clone was found a few times. Gene names follow the mouse nomenclature. The CDR3 reads CASRGTPNTGQLYF. The part of the CDR3 DNA that was read is TGTGCCAGCAGAGGGACACCAAACACCGGGCAGCTCTAC. The rearrangement joins TRBV26 to TRBJ2-2; D is possibly TRBD1 (6 bases). The observed sequence ends 1 residue before the CDR3 terminus, with the missing tail filled in from the germline J gene. The CDR3 sequence is 14 residues long. V lost 6 bases to trimming and J lost 0 bases, with 8 bases between them. Germline V gene data show CDR1 as KGHPV and CDR2 as FQNQEV (reference sequence). The full variable domain, completed using reference TRBV26 and TRBJ2-2, is NSKVIQTPRYLVKGQGQKAKMRCIPEKGHPVVFWYQQNKNNEFKFLINFQNQEVLQQIDMTEKRFSAECPSNSPCSLEIQSSEAGDSALYLCASRGTPNTGQLYFGEGSKLTVL.

This clone was seen a handful of times. Any gene name here is a mouse gene name. The CDR3 sequence is CASRPPGPLSGNTLYF. The DNA read from the CDR3 is TGTGCCAGCAGACCTCCGGGACCTCTTTCTGGAAATACGCTCTAT. V and J are TRBV13-3 and TRBJ1-3; a weak D match, TRBD1 (5 bases). The CDR3 goes on 1 residue after the read ends, and that part is filled in from the germline J gene. The CDR3 sequence is 16 residues long. V lost 5 bases to trimming and J lost 0 bases, with 15 bases between them. The germline V gene encodes CDR1 NNHDY and CDR2 SYVADS.

This clone occurred a few times. The genes and germline here are from mouse. The read ends 1 residue shy of where the CDR3 ends; the end is completed using the germline J gene. The chain links TRBV19 to TRBJ2-7; the match to TRBD2 covers 7 bases. The J segment lost 3 bases and the V segment lost 5 bases, leaving 5 bases of the junction unmatched. Germline CDR1 reads FNHDT; CDR2 reads SITEND (reference sequence). This CDR3 is built from 13 residues. CDR3 in amino acids: CASRGWGYYEQYF. Partial CDR3 DNA: TGTGCCAGCAGAGGCTGGGGGTACTATGAACAGTAC.

Judged by abundance, this clone is medium-sized. The gene names given are mouse names. The read finishes 1 residue shy of the CDR3 end, and the germline J gene is used to complete it. This chain connects TRBV12-1 to TRBJ1-3; possible D gene TRBD1, 5 bases. The CDR3 contains 15 residues. Germline loops: CDR1 SGHSN, CDR2 HYEKVE. Deletions cut 5 bases from V and 2 bases from J, with 15 bases between. The CDR3 reads CASFRQKPAGNTLYF. The sequenced CDR3 bases are TGTGCCAGCTTCCGACAGAAACCGGCTGGAAATACGCTCTAT.